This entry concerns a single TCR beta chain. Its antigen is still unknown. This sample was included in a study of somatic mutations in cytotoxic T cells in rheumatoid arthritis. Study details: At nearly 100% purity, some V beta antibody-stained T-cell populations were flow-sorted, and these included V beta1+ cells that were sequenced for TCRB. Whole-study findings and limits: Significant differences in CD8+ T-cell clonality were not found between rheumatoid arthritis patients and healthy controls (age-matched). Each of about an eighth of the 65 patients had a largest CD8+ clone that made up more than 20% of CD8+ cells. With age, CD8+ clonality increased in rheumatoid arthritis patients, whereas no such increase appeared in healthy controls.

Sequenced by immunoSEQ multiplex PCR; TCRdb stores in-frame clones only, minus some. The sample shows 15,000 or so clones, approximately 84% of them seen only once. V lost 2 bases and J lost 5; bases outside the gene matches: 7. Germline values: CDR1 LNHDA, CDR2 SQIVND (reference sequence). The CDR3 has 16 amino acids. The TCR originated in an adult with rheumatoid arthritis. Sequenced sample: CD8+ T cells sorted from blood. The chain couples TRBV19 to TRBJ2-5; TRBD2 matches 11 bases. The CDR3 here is CASSIQLAGARETQYF. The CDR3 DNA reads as TGTGCCAGTAGTATACAACTAGCGGGGGCCAGGGAGACCCAGTACTTC.